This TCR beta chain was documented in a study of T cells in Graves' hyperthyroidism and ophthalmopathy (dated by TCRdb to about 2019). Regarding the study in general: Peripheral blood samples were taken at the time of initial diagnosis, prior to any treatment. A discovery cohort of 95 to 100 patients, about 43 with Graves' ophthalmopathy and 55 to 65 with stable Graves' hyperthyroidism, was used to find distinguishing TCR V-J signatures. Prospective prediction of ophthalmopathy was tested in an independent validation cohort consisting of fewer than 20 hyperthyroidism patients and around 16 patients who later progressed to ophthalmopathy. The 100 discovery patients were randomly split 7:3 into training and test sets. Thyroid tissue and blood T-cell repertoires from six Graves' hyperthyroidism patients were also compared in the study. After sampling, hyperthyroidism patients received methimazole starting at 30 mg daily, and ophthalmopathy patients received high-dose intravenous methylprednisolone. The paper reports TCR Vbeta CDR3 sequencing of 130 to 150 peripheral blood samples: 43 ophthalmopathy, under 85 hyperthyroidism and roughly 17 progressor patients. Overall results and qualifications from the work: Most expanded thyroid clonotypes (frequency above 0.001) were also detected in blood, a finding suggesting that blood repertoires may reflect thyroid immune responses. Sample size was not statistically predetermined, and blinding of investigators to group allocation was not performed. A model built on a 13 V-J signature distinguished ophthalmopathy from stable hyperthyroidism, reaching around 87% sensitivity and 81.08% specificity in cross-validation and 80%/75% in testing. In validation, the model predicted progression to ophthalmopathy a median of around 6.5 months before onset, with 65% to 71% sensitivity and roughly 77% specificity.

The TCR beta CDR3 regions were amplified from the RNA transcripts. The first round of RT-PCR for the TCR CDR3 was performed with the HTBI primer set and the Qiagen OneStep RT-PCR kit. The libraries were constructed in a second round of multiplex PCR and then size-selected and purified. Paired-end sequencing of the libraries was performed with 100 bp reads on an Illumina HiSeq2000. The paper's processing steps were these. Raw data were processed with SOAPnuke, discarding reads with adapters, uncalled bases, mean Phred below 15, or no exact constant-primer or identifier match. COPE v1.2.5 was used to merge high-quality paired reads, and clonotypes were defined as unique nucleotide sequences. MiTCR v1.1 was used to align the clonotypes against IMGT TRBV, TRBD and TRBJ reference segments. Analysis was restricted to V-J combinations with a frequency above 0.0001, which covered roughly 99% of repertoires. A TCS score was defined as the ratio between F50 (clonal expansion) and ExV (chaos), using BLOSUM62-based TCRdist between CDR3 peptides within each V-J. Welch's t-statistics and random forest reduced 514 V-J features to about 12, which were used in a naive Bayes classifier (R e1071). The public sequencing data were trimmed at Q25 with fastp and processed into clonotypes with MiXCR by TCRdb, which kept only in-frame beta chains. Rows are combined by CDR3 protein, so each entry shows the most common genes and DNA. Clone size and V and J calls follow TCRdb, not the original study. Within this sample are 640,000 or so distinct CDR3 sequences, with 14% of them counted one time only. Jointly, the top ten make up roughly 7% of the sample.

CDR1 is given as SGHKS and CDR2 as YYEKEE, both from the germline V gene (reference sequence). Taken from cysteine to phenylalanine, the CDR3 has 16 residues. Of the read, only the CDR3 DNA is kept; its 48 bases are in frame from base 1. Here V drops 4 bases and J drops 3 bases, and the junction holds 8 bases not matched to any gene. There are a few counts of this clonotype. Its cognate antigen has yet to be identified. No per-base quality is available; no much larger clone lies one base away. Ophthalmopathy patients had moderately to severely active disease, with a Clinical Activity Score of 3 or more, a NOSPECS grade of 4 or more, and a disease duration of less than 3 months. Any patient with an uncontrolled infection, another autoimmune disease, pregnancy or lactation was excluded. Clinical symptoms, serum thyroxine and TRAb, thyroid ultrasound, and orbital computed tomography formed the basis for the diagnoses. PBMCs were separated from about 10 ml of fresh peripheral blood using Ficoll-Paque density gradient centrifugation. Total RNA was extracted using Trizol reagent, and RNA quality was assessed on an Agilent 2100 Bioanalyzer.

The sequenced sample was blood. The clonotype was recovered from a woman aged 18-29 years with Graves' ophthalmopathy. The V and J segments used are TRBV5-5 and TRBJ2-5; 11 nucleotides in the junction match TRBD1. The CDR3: CASSRALGQGEETQYF. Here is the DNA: TGTGCCAGCAGCAGAGCCCTGGGACAGGGGGAAGAGACCCAGTACTTC.